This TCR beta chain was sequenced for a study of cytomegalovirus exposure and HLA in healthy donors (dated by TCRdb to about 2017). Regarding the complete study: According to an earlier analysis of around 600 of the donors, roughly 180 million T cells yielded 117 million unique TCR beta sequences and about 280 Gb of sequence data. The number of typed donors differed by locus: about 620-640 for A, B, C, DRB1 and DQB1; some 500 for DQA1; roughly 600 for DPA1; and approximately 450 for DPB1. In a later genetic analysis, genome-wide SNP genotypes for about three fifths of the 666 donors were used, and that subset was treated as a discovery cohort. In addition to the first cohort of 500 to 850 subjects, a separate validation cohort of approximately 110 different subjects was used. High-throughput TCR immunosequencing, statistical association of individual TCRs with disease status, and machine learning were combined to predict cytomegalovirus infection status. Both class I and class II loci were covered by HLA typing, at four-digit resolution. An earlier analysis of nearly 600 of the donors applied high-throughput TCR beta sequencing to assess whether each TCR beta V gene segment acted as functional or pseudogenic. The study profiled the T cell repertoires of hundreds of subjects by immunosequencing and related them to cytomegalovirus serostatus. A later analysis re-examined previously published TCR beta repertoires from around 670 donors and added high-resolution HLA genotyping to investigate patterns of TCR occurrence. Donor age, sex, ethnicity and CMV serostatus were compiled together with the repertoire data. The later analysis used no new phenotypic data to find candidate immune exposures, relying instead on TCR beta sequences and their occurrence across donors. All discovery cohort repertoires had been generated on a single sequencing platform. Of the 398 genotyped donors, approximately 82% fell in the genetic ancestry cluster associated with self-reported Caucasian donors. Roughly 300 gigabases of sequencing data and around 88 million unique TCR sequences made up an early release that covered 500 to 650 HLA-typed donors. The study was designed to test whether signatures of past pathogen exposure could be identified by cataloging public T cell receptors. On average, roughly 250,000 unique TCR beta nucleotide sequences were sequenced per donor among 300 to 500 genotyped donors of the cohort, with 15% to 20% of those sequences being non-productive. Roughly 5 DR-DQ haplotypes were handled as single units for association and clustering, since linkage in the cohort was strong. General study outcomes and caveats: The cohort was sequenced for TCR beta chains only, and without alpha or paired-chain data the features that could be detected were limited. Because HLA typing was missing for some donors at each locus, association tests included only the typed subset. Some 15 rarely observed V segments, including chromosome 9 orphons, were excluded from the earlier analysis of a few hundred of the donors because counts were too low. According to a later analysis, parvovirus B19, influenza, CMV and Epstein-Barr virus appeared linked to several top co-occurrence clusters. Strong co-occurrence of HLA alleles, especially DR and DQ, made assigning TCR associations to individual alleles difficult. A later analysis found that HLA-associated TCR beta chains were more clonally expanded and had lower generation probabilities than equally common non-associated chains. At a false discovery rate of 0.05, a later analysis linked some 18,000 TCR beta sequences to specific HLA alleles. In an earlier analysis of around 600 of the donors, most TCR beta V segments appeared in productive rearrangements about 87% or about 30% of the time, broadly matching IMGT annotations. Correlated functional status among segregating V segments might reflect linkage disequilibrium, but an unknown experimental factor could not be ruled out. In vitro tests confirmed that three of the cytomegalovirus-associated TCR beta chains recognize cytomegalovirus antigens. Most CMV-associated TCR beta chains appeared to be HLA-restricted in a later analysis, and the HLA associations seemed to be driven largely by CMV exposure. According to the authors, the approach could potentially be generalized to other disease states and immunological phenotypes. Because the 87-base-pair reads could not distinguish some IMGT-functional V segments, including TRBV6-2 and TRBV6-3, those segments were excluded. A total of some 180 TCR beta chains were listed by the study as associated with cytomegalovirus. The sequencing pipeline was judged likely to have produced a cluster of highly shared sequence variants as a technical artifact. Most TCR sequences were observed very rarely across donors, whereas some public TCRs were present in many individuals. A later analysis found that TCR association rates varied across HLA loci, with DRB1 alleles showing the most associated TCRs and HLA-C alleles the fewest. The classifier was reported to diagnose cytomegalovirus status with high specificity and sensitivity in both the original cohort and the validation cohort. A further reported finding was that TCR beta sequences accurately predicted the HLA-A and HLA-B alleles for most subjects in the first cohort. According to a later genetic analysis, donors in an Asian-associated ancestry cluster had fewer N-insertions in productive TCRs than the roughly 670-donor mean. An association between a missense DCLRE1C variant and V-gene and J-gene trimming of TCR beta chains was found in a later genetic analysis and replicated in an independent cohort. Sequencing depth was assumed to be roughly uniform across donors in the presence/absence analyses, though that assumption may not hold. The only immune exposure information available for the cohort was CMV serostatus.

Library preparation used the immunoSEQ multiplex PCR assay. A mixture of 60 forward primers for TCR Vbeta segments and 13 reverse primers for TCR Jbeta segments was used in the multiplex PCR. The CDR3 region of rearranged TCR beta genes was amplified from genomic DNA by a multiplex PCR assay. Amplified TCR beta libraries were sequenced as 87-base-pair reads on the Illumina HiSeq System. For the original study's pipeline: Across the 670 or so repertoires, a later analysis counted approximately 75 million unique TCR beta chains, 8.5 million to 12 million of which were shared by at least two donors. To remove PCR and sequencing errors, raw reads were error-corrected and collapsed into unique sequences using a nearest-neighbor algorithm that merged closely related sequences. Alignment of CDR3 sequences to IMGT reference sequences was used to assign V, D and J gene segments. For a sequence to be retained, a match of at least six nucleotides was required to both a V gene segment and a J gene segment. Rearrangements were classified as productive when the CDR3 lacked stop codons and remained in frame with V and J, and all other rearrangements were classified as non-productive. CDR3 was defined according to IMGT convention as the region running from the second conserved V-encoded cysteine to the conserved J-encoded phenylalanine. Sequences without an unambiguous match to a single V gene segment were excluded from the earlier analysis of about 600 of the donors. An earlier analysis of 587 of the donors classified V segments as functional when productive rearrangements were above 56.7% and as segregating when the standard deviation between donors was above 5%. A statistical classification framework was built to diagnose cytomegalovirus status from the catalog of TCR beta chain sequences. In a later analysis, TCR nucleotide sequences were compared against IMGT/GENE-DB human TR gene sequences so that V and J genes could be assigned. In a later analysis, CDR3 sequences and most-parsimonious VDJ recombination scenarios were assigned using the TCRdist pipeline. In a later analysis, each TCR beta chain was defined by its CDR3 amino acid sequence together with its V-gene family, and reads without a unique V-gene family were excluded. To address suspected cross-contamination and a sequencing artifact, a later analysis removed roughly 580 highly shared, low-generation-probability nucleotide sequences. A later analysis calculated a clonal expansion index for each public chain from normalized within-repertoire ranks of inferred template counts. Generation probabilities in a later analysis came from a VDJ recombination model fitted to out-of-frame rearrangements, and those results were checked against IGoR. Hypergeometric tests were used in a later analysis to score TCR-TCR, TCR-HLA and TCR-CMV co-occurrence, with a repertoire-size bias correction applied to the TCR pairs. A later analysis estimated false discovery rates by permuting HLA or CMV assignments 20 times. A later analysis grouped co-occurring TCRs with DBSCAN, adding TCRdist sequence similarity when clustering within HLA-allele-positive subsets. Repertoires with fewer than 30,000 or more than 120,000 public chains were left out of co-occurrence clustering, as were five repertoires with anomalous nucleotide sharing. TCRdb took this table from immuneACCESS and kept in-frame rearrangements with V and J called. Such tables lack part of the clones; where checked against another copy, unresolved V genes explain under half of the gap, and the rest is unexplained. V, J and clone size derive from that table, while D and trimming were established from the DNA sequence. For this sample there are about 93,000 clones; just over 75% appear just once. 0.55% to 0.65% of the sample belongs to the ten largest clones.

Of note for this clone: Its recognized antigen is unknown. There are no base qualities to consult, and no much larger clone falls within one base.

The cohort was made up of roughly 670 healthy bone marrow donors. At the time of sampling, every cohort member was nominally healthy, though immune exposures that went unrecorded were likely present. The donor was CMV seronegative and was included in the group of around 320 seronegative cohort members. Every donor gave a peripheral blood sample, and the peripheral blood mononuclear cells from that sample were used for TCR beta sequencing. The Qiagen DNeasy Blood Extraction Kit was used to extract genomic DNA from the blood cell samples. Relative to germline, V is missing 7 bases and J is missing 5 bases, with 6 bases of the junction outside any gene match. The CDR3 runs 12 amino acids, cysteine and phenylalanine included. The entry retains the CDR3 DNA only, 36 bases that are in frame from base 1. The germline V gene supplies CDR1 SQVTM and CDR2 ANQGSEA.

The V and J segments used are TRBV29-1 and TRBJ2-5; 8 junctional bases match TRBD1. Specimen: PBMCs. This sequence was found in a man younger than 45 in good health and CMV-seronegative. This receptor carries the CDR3 CSAWTGTETQYF. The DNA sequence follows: TGCAGCGCTTGGACAGGGACCGAGACCCAGTACTTC.